This TCR beta chain was found in a study of CD8 T cells in Susac syndrome. cDNA came from 0.5 to 1 ug RNA primed by random hexamers. TCRdb used MiXCR to reprocess the immunoSEQ multiplex PCR reads, holding one entry per CDR3 protein. The sample consists of 80,000 to 90,000 distinct CDR3 sequences, just under 95% of them appearing once. The V end lost 4 bases, the J end lost 2 bases, and 17 bases lay between the germline ends. This CDR3 comprises 16 residues. Germline V gives CDR1 MNHEY, CDR2 SVGEGT. This chain uses TRBV6-2 or TRBV6-3 with TRBJ2-5; no definite D call. Sample: CD8+ T cells from PBMCs. The clonotype was recovered from a human donor with Susac syndrome. The CDR3 loop reads CASSSLKMQTQETQYF. CDR3 sequence (DNA): TGTGCCAGCAGTTCTCTGAAGATGCAGACTCAAGAGACCCAGTACTTC.